This TCR beta chain stems from a study of control samples from healthy donors and cancer patients. Profiling relied on immunoSEQ multiplex PCR, and the TCRdb table lists in-frame clones only, not all of them. The repertoire has about 150,000 clones, roughly 93% of them found once; the top ten carry more than 5%. Germline V gives CDR1 MNHEY, CDR2 SMNVEV (reference sequence). The CDR3 length is 14 residues. V was cut by 6 bases and J by 0 bases, with 12 bases left in between. This chain links TRBV27 with TRBJ2-7; D perhaps matches TRBD2 (6 bases). Specimen: blood. This TCR came from a man in his late teens or twenties in good health. CDR3 protein: CASSPWGGSYEQYF. The DNA for the CDR3 is TGTGCCAGCAGCCCTTGGGGAGGCTCCTACGAGCAGTACTTC.